Presented here are 11 T cell receptor beta chains from one specimen sequenced in a study of response to subunit inactivated influenza vaccine. TCRdb called the RT-PCR reads again in MiXCR, with one record for every CDR3 protein. The profile shows 500,000 to 550,000 distinct CDR3 sequences, approximately 24% of them singletons. The same sample was also studied in work on T cells expressing NK-cell markers. That report adds: A 5'RACE template switching approach incorporating UMIs was used to make TCR beta cDNA.

The input for sequencing was CD4+ T cells sorted from PBMCs, taken 12 days after vaccination. Every receptor here comes from a man in his forties or fifties who received an inactivated influenza vaccine.

This clonotype has a count of ten or more. The genes are TRBV7-2 and TRBJ2-3; D possibly corresponds to TRBD2 (6 bases). This CDR3 region has 15 residues. The germline V gene encodes CDR1 SGHTA and CDR2 FQGNSA. The ends were cut back, 10 bases at V and 4 bases at J, with 21 bases in the middle. CDR3 amino acids: CATRPARGASDTQYF. The DNA for the CDR3 is TGTGCCACCCGGCCCGCGCGGGGTGCATCAGATACGCAGTATTTT.

This clonotype has a handful of counts. The chain joins TRBV20-1 to TRBJ1-1; TRBD1 might be the D (6 bases). Germline V lookup: CDR1 DFQATT, CDR2 SNEGSKA (reference sequence). The V end lost 3 bases, the J end lost 0 bases, and 14 bases lay between the germline ends. This CDR3 is built from 15 residues. The CDR3 is CSAREAQGMNTEAFF. The CDR3 nucleotides read TGCAGTGCTAGGGAGGCTCAGGGGATGAACACTGAAGCTTTCTTT.

This clonotype was seen only once. The chain couples TRBV6-1 to TRBJ2-3; no clear D gene. Germline CDR1 reads MNHNS; CDR2 reads SASEGT. V lost 6 bases, J lost 0 bases, and 10 bases lay in between. The CDR3 runs to 14 residues. DNA of the CDR3: TGTGCCAGCAGAATGCTGGTTAGCACAGATACGCAGTATTTT. It translates to CASRMLVSTDTQYF.

This chain connects TRBV20-1 to TRBJ2-3; D gene unclear. The CDR3 extends over 13 amino acids. Trimming removed 3 bases from V and 2 bases from J, with 9 bases in between. The germline CDR1 and CDR2 sequences are DFQATT and SNEGSKA (reference sequence). CDR3: CSARTLNTDTQYF. The CDR3 DNA is TGCAGTGCTAGGACACTAAACACAGATACGCAGTATTTT.

The chain links TRBV29-1 to TRBJ2-2; the D is unclear. Germline-derived CDR1 and CDR2 are SQVTM and ANQGSEA. The V end lost 1 base, the J end lost 3 bases, and 3 bases lay between the germline ends. The CDR3 loop spans 12 amino acids. The CDR3 DNA follows: TGCAGCGTTGAAGGCTACACCGGGGAGCTGTTTTTT. This sequence encodes CSVEGYTGELFF.

This clonotype appeared many times. The gene calls are TRBV2 and TRBJ2-1; D remains unclear. The CDR3 has 14 residues. Per germline, CDR1 SNHLY and CDR2 FYNNEI. The germline V and J ends were trimmed by 6 bases and 5 bases, with 14 bases remaining between them. In DNA, the CDR3 is TGTGCCAGCAGGAACGGGCAGAATAACAATGAGCAGTTCTTC. Translated: CASRNGQNNNEQFF.

This chain joins TRBV28 and TRBJ2-5; no clear D gene. The germline V gene has CDR1 MDHEN and CDR2 SYDVKM. This CDR3 comprises 13 residues. The germline V and J ends were trimmed by 3 bases and 5 bases, with 10 bases remaining between them. The CDR3 protein is CASSFPLGETQYF. Written as DNA, the CDR3 is TGTGCCAGCAGTTTCCCCCTAGGGGAGACCCAGTACTTC. The whole variable domain, remainder taken from reference TRBV28 and TRBJ2-5, is DVKVTQSSRYLVKRTGEKVFLECVQDMDHENMFWYRQDPGLGLRLIYFSYDVKMKEKGDIPEGYSVSREKKERFSLILESASTNQTSMYLCASSFPLGETQYFGPGTRLLVL.

Only a few counts were recorded for this clonotype. This rearrangement joins TRBV15 to TRBJ2-5, with 9 nucleotides matching TRBD1. Germline V gives CDR1 LNHNV, CDR2 YYDKDF (reference sequence). The CDR3 has 16 amino acids. V gave up 0 bases and J gave up 6 bases; unmatched junction bases: 8. The CDR3, as DNA: TGTGCCACCAGCAGAGATCAAACAGGGGGCCCGAAGACCCAGTACTTC. Its translation: CATSRDQTGGPKTQYF. Full variable domain (remainder filled in from reference TRBV15 and TRBJ2-5): DAMVIQNPRYQVTQFGKPVTLSCSQTLNHNVMYWYQQKSSQAPKLLFHYYDKDFNNEADTPDNFQSRRPNTSFCFLDIRSPGLGDTAMYLCATSRDQTGGPKTQYFGPGTRLLVL.

This clonotype was seen ten or more times. The gene calls are TRBV25-1 and TRBJ2-1, with D possibly matching TRBD2 (6 bases). V dropped 6 bases and J dropped 9 bases, with 9 bases sitting between them. The CDR3 totals 11 residues. Germline CDR1 and CDR2: MGHDK and SYGVNS. The CDR3 coding sequence is TGTGCCAGCAGCGGGACTGTTGAGCAGTTCTTC. Amino acid sequence: CASSGTVEQFF.

The V call is TRBV7-2, the J call TRBJ2-2; D possibly corresponds to TRBD2 (5 bases). V was shortened by 5 bases and J by 7 bases, with 14 bases between the two germline ends. CDR1 SGHTA and CDR2 FQGNSA come from the germline V gene. The CDR3 extends over 14 amino acids. The DNA of the CDR3 is TGTGCCAGCAGCATTACTAGTTCTCTCGGGGAGCTGTTTTTT. Encoded protein: CASSITSSLGELFF.

This sequence joins TRBV29-1 and TRBJ1-2; no clear D. The CDR3 totals 12 residues. V lost 5 bases and J lost 7, with 14 bases in between. In germline, CDR1 is SQVTM, CDR2 ANQGSEA. The CDR3 loop reads CSVLTGPSGYTF. The CDR3, as DNA: TGCAGCGTTCTAACGGGCCCCTCTGGCTACACCTTC.